Following are 23 T cell receptor beta chains from one sample sequenced in a study of CD8 T cells in ankylosing spondylitis. TCRdb called the 5' RACE reads again in MiXCR, with one record for every CDR3 protein. The sample consists of 240,000 or so distinct CDR3 sequences, around 11% of them appearing once. Input material: blood, either unsorted or a sorted T cell fraction (not recorded which). These receptors were obtained from a male donor with ankylosing spondylitis or in good health (not recorded which).

This chain links TRBV2 with TRBJ2-3; 7 positions match TRBD2. Germline CDR1 and CDR2: SNHLY and FYNNEI. V lost 4 bases, J lost 4 bases, and 8 bases stayed unmatched. The CDR3 extends over 15 amino acids. The CDR3: CASSVAASGSDTQYF. The CDR3 DNA reads TGTGCCAGCAGTGTCGCGGCTAGCGGATCAGATACGCAGTATTTT.

There are many counts of this clonotype. This chain uses TRBV7-8 with TRBJ2-3; 9 positions match TRBD2. With V trimmed by 5 bases and J by 5 bases, 17 bases remained unmatched. CDR3 size: 18 residues. Germline-derived CDR1 and CDR2 are SGHVS and FQNEAQ. The CDR3 spells CASSPRGSGSFSVDTQYF. The CDR3 DNA sequence: TGTGCCAGCAGCCCTCGGGGTAGCGGGAGCTTCTCAGTAGATACGCAGTATTTT.

The J gene is TRBJ2-5, the V gene TRBV5-1, with D possibly being TRBD1 or TRBD2 (5 bases each). This CDR3 spans 14 amino acids. Germline V gene data show CDR1 as SGHRS and CDR2 as YFSETQ. The V gene lost 4 bases and the J gene lost 4 bases, with 14 bases spanning the gap. The CDR3 sequence: CASSPVGVGETQYF. The CDR3 region has the DNA TGCGCCAGCAGCCCCGTGGGGGTGGGAGAGACCCAGTACTTC.

This clonotype was observed at least ten times. The chain employs TRBV12-3 or TRBV12-4 and TRBJ2-5; no clear D gene. Trimming took 6 bases from V and 5 from J, leaving 16 bases between them. The CDR3 length is 14 residues. CDR3 loop: CASRSPSPIETQYF. The CDR3 DNA reads TGTGCCAGCAGATCCCCCAGTCCTATTGAGACCCAGTACTTC.

This clonotype was counted a few times. The chain carries TRBV9 and TRBJ1-2; no clear D gene. Germline CDR1 and CDR2: SGDLS and YYNGEE. The CDR3 extends over 12 amino acids. Trimming took off 0 bases at V and 7 bases at J, with 7 bases between the two ends. CDR3 nucleotides: TGTGCCAGCAGCGTAGCGGAGTCTGGCTACACCTTC. This encodes CASSVAESGYTF. Drawing the rest from reference TRBV9 and TRBJ1-2, the complete variable domain is DSGVTQTPKHLITATGQRVTLRCSPRSGDLSVYWYQQSLDQGLQFLIQYYNGEERAKGNILERFSAQQFPDLHSELNLSSLELGDSALYFCASSVAESGYTFGSGTRLTVV.

This clonotype was picked up many times. The chain joins TRBV7-8 to TRBJ2-1; 7 bases match TRBD1. In germline, CDR1 is SGHVS, CDR2 FQNEAQ. V was clipped by 4 bases and J by 9 bases; unmatched bases: 12. The CDR3 length is 15 residues. The CDR3 nucleotides are TGTGCCAGCAGCTCACACAGGGGTGTTAGGATTGAGCAGTTCTTC. It encodes CASSSHRGVRIEQFF. The variable domain in full, completed from reference TRBV7-8 and TRBJ2-1, reads GAGVSQSPRYKVAKRGQDVALRCDPISGHVSLFWYQQALGQGPEFLTYFQNEAQLDKSGLPSDRFFAERPEGSVSTLKIQRTQQEDSAVYLCASSSHRGVRIEQFFGPGTRLTVL.

There are a few counts of this clonotype. V is TRBV9 and J is TRBJ2-1, with 7 bases fitting TRBD2. The CDR3 has 15 amino acids. Trimming at V came to 4 bases and at J to 6 bases, leaving 10 bases not matched to a gene. The V gene's germline CDR1 is SGDLS and CDR2 YYNGEE. DNA for the CDR3: TGTGCCAGCAGCCGGGATGGGGGGAGGGGCAATGAGCAGTTCTTC. Encoded protein: CASSRDGGRGNEQFF.

At least ten counts were recorded for this clonotype. The CDR3 spells CASSFTTENTEAFF. CDR3 nucleotide sequence: TGTGCCAGCAGTTTCACGACAGAGAACACTGAAGCTTTCTTT. This rearrangement joins TRBV12-3 or TRBV12-4 to TRBJ1-1; TRBD1 is a possible D gene (5 bases). This CDR3 region has 14 residues. With 3 bases removed from V and 1 base from J, the gap between germline ends came to 9 bases.

This clonotype was seen ten or more times. The J gene is TRBJ2-7, the V gene TRBV20-1; tentatively, D is TRBD1 (5 bases). The CDR3 totals 14 residues. V was clipped by 6 bases and J by 2 bases, with 17 bases between them. Germline CDR1 reads DFQATT; CDR2 reads SNEGSKA (reference sequence). CDR3 DNA: TGCAGTGCGGTGGGGCAACAGAAGGCCTACGAGCAGTACTTC. As protein: CSAVGQQKAYEQYF.

Ten or more counts support this clonotype. The CDR3 DNA is TGCGCCAGCAGCTGGGACAGAGCCTACGAGCAGTACTTC. This sequence encodes CASSWDRAYEQYF. The chain carries TRBV5-1 and TRBJ2-7; 7 bases agree with TRBD1. The V and J ends lost 3 bases and 2 bases, in that order; junction bases with no gene match: 2. Germline CDR1 SGHRS, CDR2 YFSETQ. The CDR3 runs 13 residues.

This clonotype has a count of ten or more. V usage is TRBV10-1 and J usage is TRBJ2-2; TRBD1 or TRBD2 may be the D gene (5 bases each). The CDR3 spans 13 residues. Germline loops: CDR1 WNHNN, CDR2 SYGVQD (reference sequence). The V end lost 5 bases, the J end lost 9 bases, and 13 bases lay between the germline ends. This CDR3 reads CASSRGDGRELFF. As DNA, the CDR3 is TGCGCCAGCAGTCGAGGGGATGGGAGGGAGCTGTTTTTT.

V and J are TRBV11-1 and TRBJ2-1; 11 bases agree with TRBD2. The CDR3 consists of 18 residues. Germline V gene lookup returns CDR1 SGHAT and CDR2 FQDESV (reference sequence). V gave up 2 bases and J gave up 6 bases; unmatched junction bases: 12. CDR3: CASSLKTSGIVGSNEQFF. The CDR3 nucleotides read TGTGCCAGCAGCTTAAAGACTAGCGGGATAGTTGGAAGCAATGAGCAGTTCTTC.

This clonotype was seen at least ten times. The rearrangement joins TRBV9 to TRBJ2-1; TRBD2 matches 7 bases. Germline values: CDR1 SGDLS, CDR2 YYNGEE. After removal of 0 bases from V and 8 bases from J, the junction contained 20 bases not matched to a gene. The CDR3 has 19 amino acids. The CDR3 protein is CASSVVSLAGDLGFDEQFF. The CDR3 region has the DNA TGTGCCAGCAGCGTAGTTAGTCTGGCGGGAGATCTTGGGTTCGATGAGCAGTTCTTC.

This clonotype was counted ten times or more. The genes are TRBV10-3 and TRBJ2-7; D possibly uses TRBD1 or TRBD2 (5 bases each). V was pared by 4 bases and J by 9 bases, with 16 bases between. CDR1 is ENHRY, CDR2 SYGVKD, per germline. This CDR3 contains 13 residues. The CDR3, as DNA: TGTGCCATCAGTGGGGGGAAGGGAATTGGGCAGTACTTC. Translation gives CAISGGKGIGQYF.

This clonotype was counted many times. The rearrangement links TRBV27 to TRBJ2-7; TRBD1 matches at 7 bases. The CDR3 sequence is 13 residues long. Per the germline V gene, CDR1 is MNHEY and CDR2 is SMNVEV (reference sequence). Unmatched junction bases numbered 4, after V lost 4 bases and J lost 4 bases. The DNA for the CDR3 is TGTGCCAGCAGTTCGACAGGGCTGTACGAGCAGTACTTC. Translating gives CASSSTGLYEQYF.

This clonotype was recorded at least ten times. The rearrangement uses TRBV28 and TRBJ2-2, with a weak D call TRBD1 (6 bases). V was shortened by 3 bases and J by 0 bases, with 11 bases between the two germline ends. This CDR3 contains 16 residues. Germline V gene data show CDR1 as MDHEN and CDR2 as SYDVKM. The CDR3: CASSLWTVTNTGELFF. CDR3 DNA sequence: TGTGCCAGCAGTTTGTGGACAGTAACGAACACCGGGGAGCTGTTTTTT.

V is TRBV28 and J is TRBJ2-7; D uncertain. The V gene's germline CDR1 is MDHEN and CDR2 SYDVKM. CDR3 length equals 11 residues. Deletions cut 5 bases from V and 7 bases from J, with 9 bases between. CDR3 loop: CASSTPREQYF. The CDR3 DNA reads TGTGCCAGCAGTACCCCTCGGGAGCAGTACTTC. Complete variable domain (other parts from reference TRBV28 and TRBJ2-7): DVKVTQSSRYLVKRTGEKVFLECVQDMDHENMFWYRQDPGLGLRLIYFSYDVKMKEKGDIPEGYSVSREKKERFSLILESASTNQTSMYLCASSTPREQYFGPGTRLTVT.

Notes on this clonotype: A junction end diverges from the germline sequence, so it may reflect a read error. The gene calls are TRBV4-1 and TRBJ2-1; 11 bases map to TRBD2. Germline lookup yields CDR1 MGHRA and CDR2 YSYEKL. The CDR3 length is 16 residues. The CDR3 protein is CVSSQPTSGSKNEQFF. In DNA form, the CDR3 reads TGCGTCAGCAGCCAACCAACTAGCGGGAGTAAAAATGAGCAGTTCTTC.

J is TRBJ2-7 and V is TRBV6-1; 9 bases fit TRBD1. From germline, CDR1 is MNHNS and CDR2 SASEGT. This CDR3 has 14 residues. V shed 6 bases, J shed 1 base, and the junction held 4 bases outside the gene matches. CDR3 nucleotide sequence: TGTGCCAGCAGGTGGGACAGGGTGTCCTACGAGCAGTACTTC. Its protein is CASRWDRVSYEQYF.

This clonotype was counted many times. J is TRBJ2-3 and V is TRBV5-1; D is possibly TRBD1 (6 bases). V dropped 7 bases and J dropped 2 bases, with 14 bases sitting between them. CDR1 and CDR2 from the germline V gene are SGHRS and YFSETQ. The CDR3 is 14 amino acids. The CDR3 is CASEPGQHTDTQYF. In nucleotides, the CDR3 is TGCGCCAGCGAACCCGGACAGCACACAGATACGCAGTATTTT. The full variable domain, with the rest looked up from reference TRBV5-1 and TRBJ2-3, is KAGVTQTPRYLIKTRGQQVTLSCSPISGHRSVSWYQQTPGQGLQFLFEYFSETQRNKGNFPGRFSGRQFSNSRSEMNVSTLELGDSALYLCASEPGQHTDTQYFGPGTRLTVL.

The CDR3 sequence is CAISDWTSGGADTQYF. The CDR3, as DNA: TGTGCCATCAGTGATTGGACTAGCGGGGGGGCGGATACGCAGTATTTT. This chain joins TRBV10-3 and TRBJ2-3; TRBD2 matches 15 bases. In germline, CDR1 is ENHRY, CDR2 SYGVKD. After removal of 3 bases from V and 6 bases from J, the junction contained 4 bases not matched to a gene. The CDR3 has 16 residues.

This clonotype was seen a handful of times. This chain joins TRBV2 and TRBJ2-5; 7 positions match TRBD1. There are 14 residues in the CDR3. Germline V lookup: CDR1 SNHLY, CDR2 FYNNEI. The ends lost 4 bases at V and 5 bases at J; junction bases unmatched: 7. CDR3 sequence reads: CASSGQGVRETQYF. The CDR3 DNA follows: TGTGCCAGCAGTGGACAGGGTGTGAGGGAGACCCAGTACTTC.

The chain employs TRBV10-3 and TRBJ2-2; 8 bases fit TRBD1. CDR1 and CDR2 from the germline V gene are ENHRY and SYGVKD. Germline trimming cut 6 bases from V and 0 bases from J; bases unmatched to any gene: 3. The CDR3 is 15 amino acids. Here the CDR3 reads CAISGQGPNTGELFF. The CDR3 DNA follows: TGTGCCATCAGCGGACAGGGCCCGAACACCGGGGAGCTGTTTTTT.